The clone carrying this TCR beta chain was seen a few times. These data come from a study of siplizumab effects on memory and regulatory T cells. From germline, CDR1 is LNHDA and CDR2 SQIVND (reference sequence). Trimming pared 6 bases from V and 0 bases from J, leaving 14 bases between. This CDR3 has 15 amino acids. Profiling relied on immunoSEQ multiplex PCR, and the TCRdb table lists in-frame clones only, not all of them. The sample includes roughly 62,000 clones, approximately 79% of them seen just once. The rearrangement uses TRBV19 and TRBJ1-1; D ambiguous. The TCR sequence derives from a human donor in good health. The sample comprised memory CD4+ T cells sorted from blood. CDR3 amino acids: CASSTGWSLNTEAFF. The CDR3 DNA reads TGTGCCAGTAGCACCGGATGGAGTTTGAACACTGAAGCTTTCTTT.